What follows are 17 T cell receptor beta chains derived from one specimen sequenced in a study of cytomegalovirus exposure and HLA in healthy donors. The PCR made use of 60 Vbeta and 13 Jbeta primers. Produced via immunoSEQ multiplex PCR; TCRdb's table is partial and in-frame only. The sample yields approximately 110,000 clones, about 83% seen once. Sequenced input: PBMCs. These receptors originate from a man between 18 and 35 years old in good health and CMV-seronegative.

The CDR3 spells CASSYGDRGGVGGYTF. The CDR3 nucleotides read TGTGCCAGCAGCTACGGCGACAGGGGCGGGGTGGGGGGCTACACCTTC. The chain links TRBV7-9 to TRBJ1-2; 8 nucleotides align to TRBD1. The CDR3 runs to 16 residues. Trimming took 4 bases from V and 8 from J; bases not matched to a gene: 15. Germline CDR1 and CDR2: SEHNR and FQNEAQ (reference sequence).

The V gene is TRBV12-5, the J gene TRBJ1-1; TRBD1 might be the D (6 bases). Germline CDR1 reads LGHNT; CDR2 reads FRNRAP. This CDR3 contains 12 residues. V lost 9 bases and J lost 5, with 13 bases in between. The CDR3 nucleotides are TGTGCTAGCGTACAGGGTGGGACTGAAGCTTTCTTT. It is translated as CASVQGGTEAFF. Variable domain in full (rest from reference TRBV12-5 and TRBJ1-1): DARVTQTPRHKVTEMGQEVTMRCQPILGHNTVFWYRQTMMQGLELLAYFRNRAPLDDSGMPKDRFSAEMPDATLATLKIQPSEPRDSAVYFCASVQGGTEAFFGQGTRLTVV.

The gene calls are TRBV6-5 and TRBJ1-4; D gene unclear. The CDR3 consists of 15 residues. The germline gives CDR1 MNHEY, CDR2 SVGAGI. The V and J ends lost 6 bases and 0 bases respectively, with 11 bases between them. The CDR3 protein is CASRAGLATNEKLFF. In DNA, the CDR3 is TGTGCCAGCAGAGCAGGATTAGCAACTAATGAAAAACTGTTTTTT.

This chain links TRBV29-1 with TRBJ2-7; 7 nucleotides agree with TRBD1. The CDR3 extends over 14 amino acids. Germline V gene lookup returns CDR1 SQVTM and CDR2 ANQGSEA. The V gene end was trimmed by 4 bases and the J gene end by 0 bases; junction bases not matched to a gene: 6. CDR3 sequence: CSVARDSGSYEQYF. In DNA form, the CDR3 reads TGCAGCGTTGCCCGGGACAGTGGCTCCTACGAGCAGTACTTC.

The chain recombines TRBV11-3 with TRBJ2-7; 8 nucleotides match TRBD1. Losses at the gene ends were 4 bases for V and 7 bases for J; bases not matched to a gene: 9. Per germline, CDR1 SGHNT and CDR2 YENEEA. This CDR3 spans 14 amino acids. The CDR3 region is CASSYRTGSLEQYF. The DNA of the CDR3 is TGTGCCAGCAGCTACCGGACAGGGAGCCTGGAGCAGTACTTC.

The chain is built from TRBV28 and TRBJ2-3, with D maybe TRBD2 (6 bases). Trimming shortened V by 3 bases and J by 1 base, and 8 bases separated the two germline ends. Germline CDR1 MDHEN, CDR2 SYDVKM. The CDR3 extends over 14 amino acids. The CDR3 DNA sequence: TGTGCCAGCAGTTTCCCTAGCGGCACAGATACGCAGTATTTT. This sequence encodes CASSFPSGTDTQYF.

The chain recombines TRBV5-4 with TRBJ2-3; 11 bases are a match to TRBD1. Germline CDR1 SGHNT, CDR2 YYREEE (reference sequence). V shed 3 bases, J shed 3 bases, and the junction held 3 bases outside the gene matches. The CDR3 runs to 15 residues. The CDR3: CASSYGTGGTDTQYF. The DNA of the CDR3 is TGTGCCAGCAGCTATGGGACAGGGGGGACAGATACGCAGTATTTT.

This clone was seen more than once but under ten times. The CDR3 region has the DNA TGTGCCAGCAGCTTAGTGGGCTCCCTCGGTGAGCAGTTCTTC. This sequence encodes CASSLVGSLGEQFF. V usage is TRBV7-6 and J usage is TRBJ2-1; D gene unclear. Germline V gene sequence: CDR1 SGHVS, CDR2 FNYEAQ. V lost 1 base to trimming and J lost 9 bases, with 13 bases between them. CDR3 size: 14 residues.

CDR3 coding DNA: TGTGCCAGCTCACCACCGGGACTAGCGGGAGGCCCCTACAATGAGCAGTTCTTC. It codes for CASSPPGLAGGPYNEQFF. The chain is built from TRBV18 and TRBJ2-1; TRBD2 matches 15 bases. This CDR3 is built from 18 residues. J was trimmed by 2 bases and V by 0 bases; bases with no gene match: 2. CDR1 and CDR2 (germline): KGHSH, LQKENI.

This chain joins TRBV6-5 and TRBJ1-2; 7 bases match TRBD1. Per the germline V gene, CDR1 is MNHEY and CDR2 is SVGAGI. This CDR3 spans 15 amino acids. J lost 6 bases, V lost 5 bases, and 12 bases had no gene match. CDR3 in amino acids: CASSLYRGWSDGYTF. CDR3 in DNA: TGTGCCAGCAGTCTCTACAGGGGCTGGTCGGATGGCTACACCTTC.

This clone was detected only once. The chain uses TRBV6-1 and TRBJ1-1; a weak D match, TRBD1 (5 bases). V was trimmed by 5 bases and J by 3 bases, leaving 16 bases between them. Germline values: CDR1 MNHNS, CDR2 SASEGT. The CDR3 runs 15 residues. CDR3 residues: CASSRSGGRDTEAFF. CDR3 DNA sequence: TGTGCCAGCAGTCGCTCGGGGGGTCGGGACACTGAAGCTTTCTTT.

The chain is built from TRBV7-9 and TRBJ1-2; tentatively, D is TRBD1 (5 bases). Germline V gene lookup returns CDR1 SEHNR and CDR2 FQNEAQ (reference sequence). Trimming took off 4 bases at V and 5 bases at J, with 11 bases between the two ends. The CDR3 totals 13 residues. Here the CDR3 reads CASSSSGTYGYTF. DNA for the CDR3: TGTGCCAGCAGCTCCAGCGGGACTTATGGCTACACCTTC.

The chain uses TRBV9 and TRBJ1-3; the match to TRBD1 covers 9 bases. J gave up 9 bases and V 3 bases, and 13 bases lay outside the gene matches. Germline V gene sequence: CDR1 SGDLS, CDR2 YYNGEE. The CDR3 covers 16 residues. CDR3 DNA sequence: TGTGCCAGCAGCGGAACTGGGACAGGGTCTTGGAGCACCATATATTTT. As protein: CASSGTGTGSWSTIYF.

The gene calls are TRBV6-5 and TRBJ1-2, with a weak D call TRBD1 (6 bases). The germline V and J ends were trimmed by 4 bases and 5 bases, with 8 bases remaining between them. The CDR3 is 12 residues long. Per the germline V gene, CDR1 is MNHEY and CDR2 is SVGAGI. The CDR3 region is CASSLQGYGYTF. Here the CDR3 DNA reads TGTGCCAGCAGTTTGCAGGGGTATGGCTACACCTTC.

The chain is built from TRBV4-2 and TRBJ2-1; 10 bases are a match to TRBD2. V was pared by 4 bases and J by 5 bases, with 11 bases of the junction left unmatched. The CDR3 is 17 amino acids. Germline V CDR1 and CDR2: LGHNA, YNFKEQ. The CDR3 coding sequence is TGTGCCAGCAGCCCGCGATTACTAGCGGGAATTGACAATGAGCAGTTCTTC. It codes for CASSPRLLAGIDNEQFF.

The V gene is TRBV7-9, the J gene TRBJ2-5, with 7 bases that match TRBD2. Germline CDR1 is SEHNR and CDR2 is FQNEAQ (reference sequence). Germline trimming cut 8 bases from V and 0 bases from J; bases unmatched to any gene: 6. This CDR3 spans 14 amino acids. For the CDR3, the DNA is TGTGCCAGCGGGATTAGCGGGTACCAAGAGACCCAGTACTTC. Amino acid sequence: CASGISGYQETQYF.

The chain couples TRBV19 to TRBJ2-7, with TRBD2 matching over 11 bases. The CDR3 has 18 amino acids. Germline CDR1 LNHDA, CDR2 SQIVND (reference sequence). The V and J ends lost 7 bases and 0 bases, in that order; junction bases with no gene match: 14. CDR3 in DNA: TGTGCCAGTACAGCCCAGTGGCTAGCGGGAGGTCTCTCCTACGAGCAGTACTTC. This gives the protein CASTAQWLAGGLSYEQYF.